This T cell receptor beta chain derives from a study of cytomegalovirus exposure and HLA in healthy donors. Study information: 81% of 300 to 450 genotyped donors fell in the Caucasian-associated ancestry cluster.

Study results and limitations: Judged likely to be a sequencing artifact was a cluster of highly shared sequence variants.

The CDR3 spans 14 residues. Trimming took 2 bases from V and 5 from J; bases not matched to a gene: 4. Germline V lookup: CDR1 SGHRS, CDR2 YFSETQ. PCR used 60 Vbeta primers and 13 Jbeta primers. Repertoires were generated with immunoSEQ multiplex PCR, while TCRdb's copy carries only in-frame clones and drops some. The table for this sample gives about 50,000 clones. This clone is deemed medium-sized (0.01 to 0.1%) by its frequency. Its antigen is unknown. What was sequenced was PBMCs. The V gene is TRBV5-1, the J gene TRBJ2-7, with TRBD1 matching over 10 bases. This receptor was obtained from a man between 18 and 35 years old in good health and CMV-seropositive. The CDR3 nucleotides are TGCGCCAGCAGCTTCCGGGACAGGGGTGACGAGCAGTACTTC. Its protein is CASSFRDRGDEQYF.